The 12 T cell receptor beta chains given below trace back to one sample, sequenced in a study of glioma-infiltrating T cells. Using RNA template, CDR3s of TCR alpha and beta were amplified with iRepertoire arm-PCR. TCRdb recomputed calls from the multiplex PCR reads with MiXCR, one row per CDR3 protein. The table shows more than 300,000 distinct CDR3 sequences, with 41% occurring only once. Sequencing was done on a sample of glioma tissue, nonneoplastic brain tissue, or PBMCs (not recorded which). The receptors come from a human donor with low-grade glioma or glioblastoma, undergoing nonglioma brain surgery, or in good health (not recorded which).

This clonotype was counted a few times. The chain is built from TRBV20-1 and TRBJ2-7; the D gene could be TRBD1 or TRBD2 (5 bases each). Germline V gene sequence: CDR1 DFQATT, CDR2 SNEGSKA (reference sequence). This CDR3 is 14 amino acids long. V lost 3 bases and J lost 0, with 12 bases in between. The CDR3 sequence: CSASRDQSSYEQYF. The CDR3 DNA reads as TGCAGTGCTAGTCGGGACCAGAGCTCCTACGAGCAGTACTTC.

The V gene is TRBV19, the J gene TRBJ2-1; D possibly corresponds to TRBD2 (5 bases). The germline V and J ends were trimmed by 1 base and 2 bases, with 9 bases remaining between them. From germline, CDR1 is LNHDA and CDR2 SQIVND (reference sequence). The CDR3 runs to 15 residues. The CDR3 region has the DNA TGTGCCAGTAGTATAGTGCGGGCCCCCTACAATGAGCAGTTCTTC. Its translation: CASSIVRAPYNEQFF.

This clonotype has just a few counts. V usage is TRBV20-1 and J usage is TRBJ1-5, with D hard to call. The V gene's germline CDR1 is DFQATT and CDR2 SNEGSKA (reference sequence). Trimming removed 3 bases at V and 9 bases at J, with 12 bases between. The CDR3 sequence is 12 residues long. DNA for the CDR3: TGCAGTGCTAGCGTGGGAGGGCGGCCCCAGCATTTT. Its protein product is CSASVGGRPQHF.

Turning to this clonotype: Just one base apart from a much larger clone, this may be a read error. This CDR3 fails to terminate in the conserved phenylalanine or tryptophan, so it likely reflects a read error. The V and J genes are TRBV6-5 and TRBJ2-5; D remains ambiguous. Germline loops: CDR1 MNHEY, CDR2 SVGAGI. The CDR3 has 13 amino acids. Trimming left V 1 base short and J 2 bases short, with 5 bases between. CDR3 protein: CASSYYKQETQYL. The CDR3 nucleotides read TGTGCCAGCAGTTACTACAAGCAAGAGACCCAGTACCTC.

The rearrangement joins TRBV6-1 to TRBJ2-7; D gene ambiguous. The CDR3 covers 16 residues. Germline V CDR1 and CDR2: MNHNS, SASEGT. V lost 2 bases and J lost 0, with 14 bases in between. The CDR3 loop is CASSERSAALSYEQYF. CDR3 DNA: TGTGCCAGCAGTGAACGTTCGGCAGCTCTCTCCTACGAGCAGTACTTC.

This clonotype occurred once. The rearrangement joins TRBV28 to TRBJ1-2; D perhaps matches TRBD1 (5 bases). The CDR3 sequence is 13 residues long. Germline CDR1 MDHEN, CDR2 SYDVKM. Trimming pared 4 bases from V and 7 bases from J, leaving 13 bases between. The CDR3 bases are TGTGCCAGCAGTTACGCGGGGGTCTTTGGCTACACCTTC. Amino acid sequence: CASSYAGVFGYTF.

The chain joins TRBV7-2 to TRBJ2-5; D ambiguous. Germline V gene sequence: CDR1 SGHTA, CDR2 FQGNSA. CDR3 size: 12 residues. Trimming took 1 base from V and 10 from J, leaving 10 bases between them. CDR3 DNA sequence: TGTGCCAGCAGCTTAGAGACCCCCGGCCAGTACTTC. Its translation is CASSLETPGQYF.

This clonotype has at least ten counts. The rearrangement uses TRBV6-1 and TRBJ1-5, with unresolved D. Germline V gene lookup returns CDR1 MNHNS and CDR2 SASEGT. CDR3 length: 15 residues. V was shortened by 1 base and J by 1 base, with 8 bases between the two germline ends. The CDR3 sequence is CASSEGQASNQPQHF. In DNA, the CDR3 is TGTGCCAGCAGTGAAGGGCAGGCGAGCAATCAGCCCCAGCATTTT.

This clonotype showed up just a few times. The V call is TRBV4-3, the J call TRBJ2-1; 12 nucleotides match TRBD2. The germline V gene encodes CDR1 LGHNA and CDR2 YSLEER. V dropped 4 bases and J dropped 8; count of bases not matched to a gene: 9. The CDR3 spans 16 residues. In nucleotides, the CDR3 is TGCGCCAGCAGCCCCTGGACTAGCGGGGCTAGTGATGAGCAGTTCTTC. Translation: CASSPWTSGASDEQFF.

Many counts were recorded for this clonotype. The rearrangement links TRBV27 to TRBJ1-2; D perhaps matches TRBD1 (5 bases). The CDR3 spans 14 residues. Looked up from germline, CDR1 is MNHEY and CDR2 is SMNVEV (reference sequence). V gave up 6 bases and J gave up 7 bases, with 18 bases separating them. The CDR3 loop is CASSRGGPTGGYTF. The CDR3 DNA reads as TGTGCCAGCAGCCGCGGCGGACCTACAGGTGGCTACACCTTC.

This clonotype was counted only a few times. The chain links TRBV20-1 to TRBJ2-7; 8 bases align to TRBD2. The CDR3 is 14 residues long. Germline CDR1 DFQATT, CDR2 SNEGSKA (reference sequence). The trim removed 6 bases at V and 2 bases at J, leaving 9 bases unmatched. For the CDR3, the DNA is TGCAGTGCGCGTCCGGGACTAGACACCTACGAGCAGTACTTC. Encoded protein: CSARPGLDTYEQYF.

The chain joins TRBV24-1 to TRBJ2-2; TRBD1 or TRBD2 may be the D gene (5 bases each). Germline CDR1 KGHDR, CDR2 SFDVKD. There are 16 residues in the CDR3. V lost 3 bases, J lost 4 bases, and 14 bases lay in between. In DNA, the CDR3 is TGTGCCACCAGTGATACCGGGGCAGGGTTCACCGGGGAGCTGTTTTTT. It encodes CATSDTGAGFTGELFF.